This T cell receptor beta chain was recovered during a study of early T cells in non-severe SARS-CoV-2 infection. Study in general: Chains stayed unpaired after sequencing of bulk RNA from unsorted whole blood. Broader study findings: Anti-spike CD8 specificities were favored by VDJdb matching, whose results missed private and CD4 specificities.

By share of the sample, this clonotype is medium-sized. What it binds is unknown. Molecules of cDNA were individually given unique molecular identifiers that were attached to them. MiXCR, applied by TCRdb to the 5' RACE reads, yields one record per CDR3 protein. The sample contains approximately 67,000 distinct CDR3 sequences, approximately 9.2% of which appear only once. Germline CDR1 MNHNS, CDR2 SASEGT. The CDR3 spans 16 residues. J gave up 2 bases and V 0 bases, and 1 base lay outside the gene matches. This receptor was taken from an adult who was a healthcare worker with PCR-confirmed SARS-CoV-2 infection or an uninfected control (not recorded which). The specimen sequenced was whole blood. This sequence joins TRBV6-1 and TRBJ2-3; TRBD2 matches 11 bases. This CDR3 is CASSEAGLAATDTQYF. CDR3 DNA: TGTGCCAGCAGTGAAGCGGGACTAGCGGCCACAGATACGCAGTATTTT.